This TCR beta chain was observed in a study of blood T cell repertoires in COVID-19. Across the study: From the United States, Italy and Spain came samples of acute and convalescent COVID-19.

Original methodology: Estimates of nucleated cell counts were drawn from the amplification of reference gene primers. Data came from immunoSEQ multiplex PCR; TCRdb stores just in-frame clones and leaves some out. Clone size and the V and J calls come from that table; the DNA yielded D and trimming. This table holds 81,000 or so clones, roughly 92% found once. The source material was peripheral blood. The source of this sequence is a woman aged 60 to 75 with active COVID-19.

This chain's CDR3 is CAWSVGQGIETQYF. The CDR3 coding sequence is TGTGCCTGGAGTGTAGGCCAGGGGATAGAGACCCAGTACTTC. The rearrangement joins TRBV30 to TRBJ2-5; perhaps TRBD1 as D (6 bases). The CDR3 loop spans 14 amino acids. Trimming cost V 0 bases and J 4 bases, with 12 bases left between them. The germline gives CDR1 GTSNPN, CDR2 SVGIG (reference sequence).